The rows below give T cell receptor beta chains drawn from one sample of a study of T cell changes during pregnancy in multiple sclerosis. Measured with immunoSEQ multiplex PCR; TCRdb has only the in-frame clones, and not every one. The sample gives about 20,000 clones, approximately 86% of which show up once; around 21% is in the top ten. Sequences were derived from CD8+ T cells from peripheral blood mononuclear cells, sampled after pregnancy. The receptors were gathered from a female donor in good health, enrolled as a control in a pregnancy study. CDR3s include the opening cysteine and the closing phenylalanine or tryptophan. Each record gives: D gene, clone size, CDR3 length, V gene, J gene, CDR3 protein, CDR3 DNA. The D gene is left open where the match is weak. Part of the rows lack a size; the others show once, few, many or a class for expanded clones.

NA,NA,18,TRBV25-1,TRBJ1-2,CASSGAETGNHPPYGYTF,TGTGCCAGCAGTGGGGCCGAAACAGGGAACCACCCACCCTATGGCTACACCTTC
TRBD1,NA,14,TRBV5-1,TRBJ1-2,CASSLGGQGNGYTF,TGCGCCAGCAGCTTAGGGGGACAGGGGAATGGCTACACCTTC
TRBD1,NA,14,TRBV25-1,TRBJ2-7,CASSFGDRAYEQYF,TGTGCCAGCAGTTTCGGGGACAGGGCCTACGAGCAGTACTTC
TRBD1,NA,15,TRBV5-6,TRBJ1-1,CASSWQTGSNTEAFF,TGTGCCAGCAGCTGGCAGACAGGGTCGAACACTGAAGCTTTCTTT
NA,NA,13,TRBV27,TRBJ2-7,CASSFSESYEQYF,TGTGCCAGCAGTTTCTCAGAATCCTACGAGCAGTACTTC
TRBD2,NA,15,TRBV9,TRBJ2-1,CASSVGGGASDEQFF,TGTGCCAGCAGCGTAGGCGGGGGGGCCTCGGATGAGCAGTTCTTC
TRBD2,NA,16,TRBV7-9,TRBJ2-5,CASSFLSGKYQETQYF,TGTGCCAGCAGCTTTTTAAGCGGGAAGTACCAAGAGACCCAGTACTTC
NA,NA,12,TRBV29-1,TRBJ2-7,CSVVPQGYEQYF,TGCAGCGTTGTTCCCCAGGGCTACGAGCAGTACTTC
TRBD2,once,19,TRBV5-1,TRBJ2-2,CASSSGPPRLAGWSGELFF,TGCGCCAGCAGCTCGGGGCCCCCTCGTCTAGCGGGCTGGAGCGGGGAGCTGTTTTTT
NA,NA,11,TRBV7-2,TRBJ1-3,CASRSFDTIYF,TGTGCCAGCCGCTCCTTTGACACCATATATTTT
NA,NA,13,TRBV12-5,TRBJ1-1,CASGLGAVTEAFF,TGTGCTAGTGGTTTAGGGGCGGTCACTGAAGCTTTCTTT
NA,once,12,TRBV19,TRBJ2-7,CASSDIPAEQYF,TGTGCCAGTAGTGACATCCCAGCCGAGCAGTACTTC
NA,NA,12,TRBV29-1,TRBJ2-7,CSVAFAGLEQYF,TGCAGCGTTGCTTTTGCCGGTCTCGAGCAGTACTTC
NA,NA,15,TRBV2,TRBJ2-5,CASSLATTGWETQYF,TGTGCCAGCAGTCTGGCCACGACAGGTTGGGAGACCCAGTACTTC
NA,NA,14,TRBV7-6,TRBJ1-2,CASSPMGRNYGYTF,TGTGCCAGCAGCCCGATGGGGAGGAACTATGGCTACACCTTC
TRBD2,medium-sized,14,TRBV30,TRBJ2-2,CAWSGTSDTGELFF,TGTGCCTGGAGTGGGACTAGCGACACCGGGGAGCTGTTTTTT
NA,NA,15,TRBV2,TRBJ1-4,CASKRDSATNEKLFF,TGTGCCAGCAAAAGAGACTCAGCAACTAATGAAAAACTGTTTTTT
NA,NA,17,TRBV5-5,TRBJ1-1,CASSLVTASQGKPEAFF,TGTGCCAGCAGCTTGGTCACGGCGTCACAGGGTAAACCTGAAGCTTTCTTT
TRBD1,NA,15,TRBV30,TRBJ2-7,CAWKQDRDSSYEQYF,TGTGCCTGGAAACAGGACAGGGACAGCTCCTACGAGCAGTACTTC
TRBD2,once,15,TRBV7-9,TRBJ2-7,CASSLESGSNYEQYF,TGTGCCAGCAGCTTAGAAAGCGGGAGTAACTACGAGCAGTACTTC
NA,NA,12,TRBV12-5,TRBJ1-4,CASGLGGAELFF,TGTGCTAGTGGCCTGGGTGGGGCGGAACTGTTTTTT
TRBD1,NA,14,TRBV7-9,TRBJ1-2,CASSPPTGSHGYTF,TGTGCCAGCAGCCCGCCGACAGGGAGCCATGGCTACACCTTC
NA,NA,14,TRBV30,TRBJ2-1,CAWIKRGEDNEQFF,TGTGCCTGGATTAAAAGAGGGGAGGACAATGAGCAGTTCTTC
NA,few,15,TRBV12-5,TRBJ1-1,CASGLPGRGGTEAFF,TGTGCTAGTGGTTTGCCCGGACGGGGGGGAACTGAAGCTTTCTTT
NA,once,15,TRBV4-3,TRBJ2-1,CASSLFTSSYNEQFF,TGCGCCAGCAGCCTATTCACTAGCTCCTACAATGAGCAGTTCTTC
TRBD2,NA,17,TRBV15,TRBJ2-1,CATSRETGLAGGDEQFF,TGTGCCACCAGCAGAGAAACGGGACTAGCGGGAGGCGATGAGCAGTTCTTC
NA,NA,15,TRBV9,TRBJ2-5,CASSVGFLRQETQYF,TGTGCCAGCAGCGTAGGATTCCTGAGGCAAGAGACCCAGTACTTC
TRBD1,NA,15,TRBV7-6,TRBJ2-3,CASSGTGGGTDTQYF,TGTGCCAGCAGCGGCACAGGGGGCGGTACAGATACGCAGTATTTT
TRBD2,NA,17,TRBV9,TRBJ2-2,CASRPLAGGMNTGELFF,TGTGCCAGCAGACCACTAGCGGGGGGCATGAACACCGGGGAGCTGTTTTTT
NA,NA,11,TRBV5-4,TRBJ2-1,CASWLRDEQFF,TGTGCCAGCTGGCTTCGGGATGAGCAGTTCTTC
TRBD2,NA,17,TRBV12-5,TRBJ2-3,CASGLGVRLAAPDTQYF,TGTGCTAGTGGTTTGGGGGTTCGGCTAGCGGCGCCAGATACGCAGTATTTT
NA,NA,14,TRBV7-9,TRBJ1-2,CASSLGGMDYGYTF,TGTGCCAGCAGCTTAGGCGGGATGGACTATGGCTACACCTTC
NA,NA,13,TRBV27,TRBJ1-1,CASSSDRNTEAFF,TGTGCCAGCAGTTCAGACAGGAACACTGAAGCTTTCTTT
TRBD2,NA,19,TRBV27,TRBJ2-5,CASSPGLAGAGPTRETQYF,TGTGCCAGCAGTCCCGGACTAGCGGGAGCCGGCCCCACCAGGGAGACCCAGTACTTC
TRBD1,once,14,TRBV5-5,TRBJ2-7,CASSNGDRGYEQYF,TGTGCCAGCAGCAATGGGGACAGGGGCTACGAGCAGTACTTC
TRBD1,NA,13,TRBV6-1,TRBJ2-7,CASREQGGHEQYF,TGTGCCAGCAGAGAACAGGGGGGTCACGAGCAGTACTTC
TRBD1,once,15,TRBV5-1,TRBJ2-3,CASSSGQASTDTQYF,TGCGCCAGCAGCTCGGGACAGGCTAGCACAGATACGCAGTATTTT
NA,NA,8,TRBV6-1,TRBJ1-2,CASSFYTF,TGTGCCAGCAGCTTTTACACCTTC
NA,NA,17,TRBV19,TRBJ2-6,CASSIGDTISGANVLTF,TGTGCCAGTAGTATAGGGGACACAATCTCTGGGGCCAACGTCCTGACTTTC
TRBD2,NA,14,TRBV6-5,TRBJ2-5,CASSRPGLKETQYF,TGTGCCAGCAGTAGACCGGGACTAAAAGAGACCCAGTACTTC
NA,NA,15,TRBV11-2,TRBJ1-2,CASSSRTANPYGYTF,TGTGCCAGCAGCTCCCGGACAGCCAACCCCTATGGCTACACCTTC
NA,NA,14,TRBV5-4,TRBJ1-1,CASSPTETNTEAFF,TGTGCCAGCAGCCCGACAGAGACGAACACTGAAGCTTTCTTT
NA,NA,14,TRBV19,TRBJ1-1,CASSQKGGQIEAFF,TGTGCCAGTAGCCAAAAGGGGGGGCAGATCGAAGCTTTCTTT
TRBD1,NA,18,TRBV27,TRBJ2-2,CASSLNPGQGRNTGELFF,TGTGCCAGCAGTTTAAACCCGGGACAGGGGAGGAACACCGGGGAGCTGTTTTTT